This record concerns one T cell receptor (beta chain) sequence. Profiled with immunoSEQ multiplex PCR; TCRdb holds only in-frame clones, not every one. The sample holds approximately 13,000 clones, less than 90% seen once. This entry belongs to a study of blood T cell repertoires in COVID-19. The CDR3 loop spans 16 amino acids. Germline values: CDR1 SEHNR, CDR2 FQNEAQ (reference sequence). Trimming cost V 6 bases and J 2 bases; bases outside gene matches: 9. V and J are TRBV7-9 and TRBJ2-1, with 8 positions matching TRBD2. Input material: peripheral blood. The sequence came from a man between 35 and 55 years old with active or convalescent COVID-19. In nucleotides, the CDR3 is TGTGCCAGCAGACCGGTGGACGGGGGGGCCTACAATGAGCAGTTCTTC. This encodes CASRPVDGGAYNEQFF.